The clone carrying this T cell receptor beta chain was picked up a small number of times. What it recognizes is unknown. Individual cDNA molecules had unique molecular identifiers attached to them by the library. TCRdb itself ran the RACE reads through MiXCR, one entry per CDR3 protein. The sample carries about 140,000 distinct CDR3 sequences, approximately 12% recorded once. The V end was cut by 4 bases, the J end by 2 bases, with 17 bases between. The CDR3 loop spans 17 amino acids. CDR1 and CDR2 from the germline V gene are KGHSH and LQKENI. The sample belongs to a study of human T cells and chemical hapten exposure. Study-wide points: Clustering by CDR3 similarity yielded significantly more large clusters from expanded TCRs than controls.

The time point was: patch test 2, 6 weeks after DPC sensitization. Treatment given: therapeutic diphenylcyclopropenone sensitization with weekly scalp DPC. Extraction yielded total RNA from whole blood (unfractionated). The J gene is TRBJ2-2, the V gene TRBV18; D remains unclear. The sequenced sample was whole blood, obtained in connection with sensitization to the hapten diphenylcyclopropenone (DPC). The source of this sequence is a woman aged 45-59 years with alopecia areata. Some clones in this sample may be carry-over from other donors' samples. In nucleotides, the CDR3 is TGTGCCAGCTCACTACTCTTCCAGCGCGATAACACCGGGGAGCTGTTTTTT. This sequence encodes CASSLLFQRDNTGELFF.